The rows below give T cell receptor beta chains drawn from one sample of a study of a mutant IDH1 vaccine in newly diagnosed glioma. Using immunoSEQ multiplex PCR, the repertoire was profiled, and TCRdb retains in-frame clones only, with some absent. The table has about 54,000 clones, about 80% seen once. These receptors lack a known antigen. Sequenced material: PBMCs, taken from a glioma patient whose treatment included an IDH1 peptide vaccine. The receptors here all came from a man in his thirties or forties with glioma. The CDR3 runs from the conserved cysteine through the conserved F or W. Each record gives: V gene, J gene, D gene, clone size, CDR3 protein, CDR3 DNA. A D gene is named only where the DNA matches it firmly. Clone size is stated in some rows and not others, as once, few, many or a class when expanded.

v_gene: TRBV19; j_gene: TRBJ1-5; d_gene: .; abundance: .; CDR3aa: CASSISQGAQPQHF; CDR3nt: TGTGCCAGTAGTATTTCTCAAGGGGCTCAGCCCCAGCATTTT
v_gene: TRBV7-9; j_gene: TRBJ2-7; d_gene: .; abundance: once; CDR3aa: CASSSRGGGALSYEQYF; CDR3nt: TGTGCCAGCAGCTCCCGGGGAGGGGGGGCCCTCTCCTACGAGCAGTACTTC
v_gene: TRBV27; j_gene: TRBJ2-3; d_gene: .; abundance: .; CDR3aa: CASSKRSTTDTQYF; CDR3nt: TGTGCCAGCAGTAAAAGGTCCACAACAGATACGCAGTATTTT
v_gene: TRBV5-4; j_gene: TRBJ2-7; d_gene: .; abundance: .; CDR3aa: CASSDGAAYEQYF; CDR3nt: TGTGCCAGCAGCGACGGGGCAGCCTACGAGCAGTACTTC
v_gene: TRBV9; j_gene: TRBJ1-1; d_gene: .; abundance: medium-sized; CDR3aa: CASSATAYTEAFF; CDR3nt: TGTGCCAGCAGCGCTACAGCGTACACTGAAGCTTTCTTT
v_gene: TRBV5-1; j_gene: TRBJ2-3; d_gene: TRBD2; abundance: .; CDR3aa: CASSLARTSGATDTQYF; CDR3nt: TGCGCCAGCAGCTTGGCCAGGACTAGCGGGGCGACAGATACGCAGTATTTT
v_gene: TRBV28; j_gene: TRBJ2-1; d_gene: TRBD1; abundance: .; CDR3aa: CASSFIKSGTGSRHEQFF; CDR3nt: TGTGCCAGCAGTTTTATAAAATCTGGGACAGGGAGTAGGCATGAGCAGTTCTTC
v_gene: TRBV2; j_gene: TRBJ1-2; d_gene: .; abundance: .; CDR3aa: CASSNSPNYGYTF; CDR3nt: TGTGCCAGCAGCAACAGCCCTAACTATGGCTACACCTTC
v_gene: TRBV27; j_gene: TRBJ2-2; d_gene: .; abundance: .; CDR3aa: CASSDWSGELFF; CDR3nt: TGTGCCAGCAGTGATTGGTCCGGGGAGCTGTTTTTT
v_gene: TRBV5-1; j_gene: TRBJ2-1; d_gene: .; abundance: few; CDR3aa: CASSLGLGGRLRSYNEQFF; CDR3nt: TGCGCCAGCAGCTTGGGACTAGGGGGTCGATTGAGGTCCTACAATGAGCAGTTCTTC
v_gene: TRBV5-5; j_gene: TRBJ1-3; d_gene: .; abundance: .; CDR3aa: CASSDLEGGIGNTIYF; CDR3nt: TGTGCCAGCAGCGATTTGGAAGGGGGAATTGGAAACACCATATATTTT
v_gene: TRBV6-5; j_gene: TRBJ1-1; d_gene: TRBD1; abundance: .; CDR3aa: CASSYRGDSEAFF; CDR3nt: TGTGCCAGCAGTTACCGAGGGGACAGTGAAGCTTTCTTT
v_gene: TRBV5-4; j_gene: TRBJ1-1; d_gene: .; abundance: .; CDR3aa: CASSLEGSGNTEAFF; CDR3nt: TGTGCCAGCAGCTTGGAAGGTTCAGGGAACACTGAAGCTTTCTTT
v_gene: TRBV5-4; j_gene: TRBJ1-4; d_gene: .; abundance: once; CDR3aa: CASSFGRTNEKLFF; CDR3nt: TGTGCCAGCAGCTTCGGCAGGACTAATGAAAAACTGTTTTTT
v_gene: TRBV4-2; j_gene: TRBJ2-7; d_gene: .; abundance: .; CDR3aa: CASSLTRGLSYEQYF; CDR3nt: TGTGCCAGCAGCCTAACGAGGGGTCTCTCCTACGAGCAGTACTTC
v_gene: TRBV29-1; j_gene: TRBJ1-1; d_gene: .; abundance: few; CDR3aa: CRGDRSGTEAFF; CDR3nt: TGCAGGGGAGACAGGAGCGGGACTGAAGCTTTCTTT
v_gene: TRBV7-9; j_gene: TRBJ2-1; d_gene: TRBD2; abundance: .; CDR3aa: CASSSLAGGPTLSYNEQFF; CDR3nt: TGTGCCAGCAGCTCCTTAGCGGGGGGCCCTACCCTATCCTACAATGAGCAGTTCTTC
v_gene: TRBV30; j_gene: TRBJ2-2; d_gene: TRBD1; abundance: .; CDR3aa: CAWSGTGDTGELFF; CDR3nt: TGTGCCTGGAGCGGGACAGGGGATACCGGGGAGCTGTTTTTT
v_gene: TRBV11-2; j_gene: TRBJ2-2; d_gene: TRBD2; abundance: .; CDR3aa: CASSKAGAGGELFF; CDR3nt: TGTGCCAGCAGCAAAGCGGGGGCCGGAGGGGAGCTGTTTTTT
v_gene: TRBV5-1; j_gene: TRBJ2-6; d_gene: .; abundance: once; CDR3aa: CASSRHTLYSSGANVLTF; CDR3nt: TGCGCCAGCAGCCGACACACTTTATATAGCTCTGGGGCCAACGTCCTGACTTTC
v_gene: TRBV5-4; j_gene: TRBJ2-7; d_gene: TRBD1; abundance: .; CDR3aa: CASRPGQGAVKLYEQYF; CDR3nt: TGTGCCAGCAGGCCTGGGCAGGGGGCGGTTAAGTTGTACGAGCAGTACTTC
v_gene: TRBV6-5; j_gene: TRBJ1-2; d_gene: .; abundance: .; CDR3aa: CASSYGIRGEGYTF; CDR3nt: TGTGCCAGCAGTTACGGAATAAGGGGTGAGGGCTACACCTTC
v_gene: TRBV6-5; j_gene: TRBJ1-5; d_gene: .; abundance: .; CDR3aa: CASSRGQYSNQPQHF; CDR3nt: TGTGCCAGCAGCCGAGGACAGTATAGCAATCAGCCCCAGCATTTT
v_gene: TRBV15; j_gene: TRBJ1-4; d_gene: TRBD1; abundance: .; CDR3aa: CATSREGGRGPDEKLFF; CDR3nt: TGTGCCACCAGCAGAGAGGGGGGCAGGGGGCCTGACGAAAAACTGTTTTTT
v_gene: TRBV10-2; j_gene: TRBJ2-7; d_gene: .; abundance: .; CDR3aa: CASSSQGIAYEQYF; CDR3nt: TGCGCCAGTTCCTCACAGGGAATCGCCTACGAGCAGTACTTC
v_gene: TRBV7-8; j_gene: TRBJ1-5; d_gene: .; abundance: .; CDR3aa: CASSLWRMNSNQPQHF; CDR3nt: TGTGCCAGCAGCTTATGGCGGATGAATAGCAATCAGCCCCAGCATTTT
v_gene: TRBV7-8; j_gene: TRBJ2-3; d_gene: .; abundance: few; CDR3aa: CASSLRGGPMMAQYF; CDR3nt: TGTGCCAGCAGCTTACGTGGGGGCCCCATGATGGCGCAGTATTTT
v_gene: TRBV9; j_gene: TRBJ1-1; d_gene: .; abundance: few; CDR3aa: CASSVVPRNTEAFF; CDR3nt: TGTGCCAGCAGCGTAGTCCCCCGGAACACTGAAGCTTTCTTT
v_gene: TRBV12-5; j_gene: TRBJ2-5; d_gene: TRBD2; abundance: .; CDR3aa: CASGTSSGVETQYF; CDR3nt: TGTGCTAGTGGTACCTCTAGCGGCGTGGAGACCCAGTACTTC
v_gene: TRBV6-1; j_gene: TRBJ2-5; d_gene: .; abundance: once; CDR3aa: CASRADQYF; CDR3nt: TGTGCCAGCAGGGCGGATCAGTACTTC
v_gene: TRBV27; j_gene: TRBJ2-1; d_gene: .; abundance: once; CDR3aa: CASRRGVGTYNEQFF; CDR3nt: TGTGCCAGCCGTCGAGGGGTGGGGACCTACAATGAGCAGTTCTTC
v_gene: TRBV27; j_gene: TRBJ1-4; d_gene: .; abundance: .; CDR3aa: CASSLTSAPGEKLFF; CDR3nt: TGTGCCAGCAGTTTGACGAGCGCCCCAGGGGAAAAACTGTTTTTT
v_gene: TRBV4-1; j_gene: TRBJ2-3; d_gene: .; abundance: once; CDR3aa: CASSQGPGSDTQYF; CDR3nt: TGCGCCAGCAGCCAGGGGCCGGGCTCAGATACGCAGTATTTT
v_gene: TRBV7-2; j_gene: TRBJ1-2; d_gene: .; abundance: .; CDR3aa: CASSPQLSNYGYTF; CDR3nt: TGTGCCAGCAGCCCCCAACTTTCTAACTATGGCTACACCTTC
v_gene: TRBV4-2; j_gene: TRBJ2-1; d_gene: .; abundance: .; CDR3aa: CASSQGVLGRSYNEQFF; CDR3nt: TGTGCCAGCTCCCAAGGGGTTTTGGGGAGGTCCTACAATGAGCAGTTCTTC
v_gene: TRBV2; j_gene: TRBJ2-5; d_gene: TRBD2; abundance: .; CDR3aa: CARMGTSGGIGVETQYF; CDR3nt: TGTGCCAGAATGGGGACTAGCGGGGGCATTGGGGTGGAGACCCAGTACTTC
v_gene: TRBV6-4; j_gene: TRBJ1-6; d_gene: .; abundance: .; CDR3aa: CASSEQGFNSPLHF; CDR3nt: TGTGCCAGCAGTGAGCAGGGATTCAATTCACCCCTCCACTTT
v_gene: TRBV6-5; j_gene: TRBJ2-2; d_gene: TRBD1; abundance: .; CDR3aa: CASRKDRGGTGELFF; CDR3nt: TGTGCCAGCAGAAAGGACAGGGGCGGAACCGGGGAGCTGTTTTTT
v_gene: TRBV28; j_gene: TRBJ2-2; d_gene: .; abundance: .; CDR3aa: CASSWSTGELFF; CDR3nt: TGTGCCAGCAGTTGGTCGACGGGGGAGCTGTTTTTT
v_gene: TRBV30; j_gene: TRBJ2-5; d_gene: .; abundance: .; CDR3aa: CAWRGGRETQYF; CDR3nt: TGTGCCTGGAGAGGGGGGAGGGAGACCCAGTACTTC
v_gene: TRBV23-1; j_gene: TRBJ1-6; d_gene: .; abundance: .; CDR3aa: CASSQLEQGMNSPLHF; CDR3nt: TGCGCCAGCAGTCAATTGGAGCAGGGGATGAATTCACCCCTCCACTTT
v_gene: TRBV10-1; j_gene: TRBJ2-7; d_gene: .; abundance: .; CDR3aa: CASSDRHEQYF; CDR3nt: TGCGCCAGCAGTGATCGCCACGAGCAGTACTTC
v_gene: TRBV7-6; j_gene: TRBJ2-7; d_gene: TRBD2; abundance: .; CDR3aa: CASSLGAGVINEQYF; CDR3nt: TGTGCCAGCAGCTTAGGAGCGGGGGTAATAAACGAGCAGTACTTC
v_gene: TRBV15; j_gene: TRBJ2-1; d_gene: .; abundance: .; CDR3aa: CATSRLMRDISRNEQFF; CDR3nt: TGTGCCACCAGCAGACTGATGAGGGACATCAGCCGGAATGAGCAGTTCTTC
v_gene: TRBV4-1; j_gene: TRBJ1-3; d_gene: .; abundance: once; CDR3aa: CASSQAVRAYSGNTIYF; CDR3nt: TGCGCCAGCAGCCAAGCGGTAAGGGCCTACTCTGGAAACACCATATATTTT
v_gene: TRBV7-9; j_gene: TRBJ2-7; d_gene: .; abundance: .; CDR3aa: CASSLVAEYEQYF; CDR3nt: TGTGCCAGCAGCTTAGTTGCAGAATACGAGCAGTACTTC
v_gene: TRBV5-1; j_gene: TRBJ1-1; d_gene: .; abundance: few; CDR3aa: CASSLAGGAFF; CDR3nt: TGCGCCAGCAGCTTGGCTGGTGGAGCTTTCTTT
v_gene: TRBV5-8; j_gene: TRBJ1-5; d_gene: .; abundance: .; CDR3aa: CASSSGHNPVNQPQHF; CDR3nt: TGTGCCAGCAGCTCGGGGCACAACCCCGTAAATCAGCCCCAGCATTTT
v_gene: TRBV6-6; j_gene: TRBJ1-1; d_gene: .; abundance: .; CDR3aa: CASSYSSSLEAFF; CDR3nt: TGTGCCAGCAGTTACTCGTCTTCCCTTGAAGCTTTCTTT
v_gene: TRBV30; j_gene: TRBJ1-1; d_gene: .; abundance: .; CDR3aa: CAWSDMGAVQLNTEAFF; CDR3nt: TGTGCCTGGAGTGATATGGGGGCCGTACAGCTGAACACTGAAGCTTTCTTT
v_gene: TRBV28; j_gene: TRBJ2-1; d_gene: TRBD2; abundance: .; CDR3aa: CASSPEVAGGSEQFF; CDR3nt: TGTGCCAGCAGCCCCGAGGTAGCGGGGGGTTCTGAGCAGTTCTTC
v_gene: TRBV27; j_gene: TRBJ1-6; d_gene: .; abundance: .; CDR3aa: CASSLVGSSPLHF; CDR3nt: TGTGCCAGCAGTTTAGTGGGGAGCTCACCCCTCCACTTT